The entry below describes one T cell receptor beta chain. The data were obtained in a study of shared clonotypes between healthy human individuals. Deep was the level used in running the assay. Some clones are missing from TCRdb's copy, which holds only in-frame ones; the method was immunoSEQ multiplex PCR. This table has 950,000 to 1,200,000 clones, 77% appearing once. CDR3 length: 15 residues. Looked up from germline, CDR1 is SGHRS and CDR2 is YFSETQ. V was pared by 0 bases and J by 7 bases, with 1 base of the junction left unmatched. The chain is built from TRBV5-1 and TRBJ2-7, with 16 bases identical to TRBD2. The specimen was memory CD4+ T cells from PBMCs. Subset indicated: CD45RA-negative fraction. The TCR sequence derives from a man between 18 and 29 years old in good health. Some clones in this sample may be carry-over from other donors' samples. The CDR3 bases are TGCGCCAGCAGCTTGGAGGGACTAGCGGGAGGGGAGCAGTACTTC. This encodes CASSLEGLAGGEQYF.